Sequencing of this T cell receptor beta chain was carried out in a study of shared clonotypes between healthy human individuals (dated by TCRdb to 2018 to 2021). Regarding the research as a whole: Three men and two women, aged 18 to 49 years, made up the cohort. To increase sequencing depth and limit assay-specific biases, different laboratories used diverse techniques to prepare libraries and sequence TCR repertoires. For each donor, three plates each were used for CD4 naive and CD4 memory, two plates were used for CD8 naive, and one plate was used for CD8 memory. Blood TCR repertoires of four to six healthy adults were deeply sequenced to estimate repertoire size and the extent of clonotype sharing between individuals. Between about 0.85 and 10 billion PBMCs per donor were obtained by leukapheresis.

V ends up 2 bases short and J 4 bases short, with an unmatched junction base count of 3. CDR1 and CDR2 were assigned from the germline V gene as MGHDK and SYGVNS. The CDR3 sequence holds 15 residues, the cysteine and phenylalanine included. Just CDR3 DNA is preserved here, 45 bases in frame from base 1. Healthy HIV-negative adults with no recently reported acute infections or vaccinations were included as donors. Every donor was a Caucasian adult residing in Nashville, Tennessee, USA. CD4+ T cells were enriched by magnetic negative selection, after which naive cells were positively selected on CD45RA and the negative fraction was taken as the memory subset. Blood was collected by leukapheresis, and PBMCs were isolated by Ficoll-Histopaque density gradient centrifugation and then cryopreserved in liquid nitrogen vapor phase. Analytical flow cytometry was used to check the purity and quantity of each magnetically sorted T cell population. Genomic DNA was isolated from each sorted fraction and quantified by UV absorbance on a Nanodrop 2000c.

In the case of this clone: The target of this receptor is not known. No clone much larger than this one lies a single base away; base qualities are absent.

TCR CDR3 regions were amplified from genomic DNA by multiplex PCR using the deep immunoSEQ assay. For each cell subset, the extracted genomic DNA was distributed evenly across all wells of several immunoSEQ 96-well plates, and each plate served as one replicate. Each replicate PCR for sorted subsets received roughly 0.2 ug genomic DNA, equal to about 30,000 T cell genomes. Purified libraries were measured with a Qubit 3.0 fluorometer, size-checked on a Bioanalyzer 2100, and measured again with the KAPA Library Quantification kit. A separate single-read 150-cycle Illumina NextSeq 550 flow cell was used to sequence each immunoSEQ 96-well plate. The published analysis was carried out like this. The immunoSEQ output contained only junctional sequences without quality scores, so filtering could not match that applied to full-length reads. To assign V/J genes and CDR3, sequences were annotated against IMGT germline references using PyIR, a Python wrapper for IgBLAST v1.9. Reads were filtered out if the reads had weak V/J assignments (E-value above 1e-6), no CDR3, stop codons, out-of-frame junctions, or ambiguous translated residues. A V3J clonotype was defined by an identical inferred V gene, J gene, and CDR3 amino acid sequence. To compute the percentage overlap between repertoires, the number of shared unique clonotypes was divided by the size of the smaller repertoire. Repertoire richness was assessed with RTK rarefaction, the Chao1 estimator, and Recon v2.1 estimates of unobserved clonotypes. OLGA was used to compute generation probabilities for all TCRbeta clonotypes that the gDNA method yielded from a handful of donors. Held by TCRdb, this immuneACCESS table contains in-frame sequences only and omits some clones. Under half of the omission traces to an unresolved V gene where checked; the cause of the rest is unknown. V and J calls plus clone size are reproduced from that table; the DNA served to infer D and trimming. The sample profile shows 650,000 to 800,000 clones; 72% of them were found once. Together, the top ten hold under 2% of the sample.

Study-level results and caveats: Pairwise subsampling led to the expectation that sequencing depth would affect the degree of clonotype sharing among donors. Rarefaction of sorted-subset datasets indicated incomplete sequencing despite the large sequencing depth. Across four donors, around 5% of naive CD4, around 3.5% of naive CD8, around 2.5% of memory CD4, and roughly 0.41% of memory CD8 clonotypes were shared. Compared with non-shared clonotypes, clonotypes shared by all four sorted-subset donors had higher generation probabilities. Because the study included only a small number of donors, the genetic and exposure-history diversity represented was limited. Sampling was limited to blood, and TCR repertoires in tissue likely differ from TCR repertoires in blood. Larger estimated clonotype richness was generally found for naive subsets than for memory subsets.

The sequencing sample was made of memory CD4+ T cells sorted from blood. The cell subset or site label for this specimen denotes: CD45RA-negative fraction. The receptor chain draws on TRBV25-1 and TRBJ1-1, and 11 bases in between align with TRBD1. The receptor was derived from a woman aged 30 to 39 in good health. The CDR3 reads as follows: CASSEPGQGGTEAFF. Here is the DNA: TGTGCCAGCAGTGAACCGGGACAGGGGGGCACTGAAGCTTTCTTT.